A single T cell receptor (beta chain) is shown here with its context. The antigen is not known. Researchers ran the PCR with 60 Vbeta and 13 Jbeta primers. Sequencing used immunoSEQ multiplex PCR; TCRdb keeps in-frame clones, though not all of them. The sample consists of roughly 200,000 clones, approximately 85% of them appearing once. The CDR3 sequence is 15 residues long. The germline V and J ends were trimmed by 7 bases and 0 bases, with 15 bases remaining between them. Germline V gene lookup returns CDR1 MDHEN and CDR2 SYDVKM. This specimen comes from a study of cytomegalovirus exposure and HLA in healthy donors. Background on the study: Roughly 85 million unique TCRs from HLA-typed donors made up an early data release. When 398 donors were genotyped, roughly 80% of them were found to fall in the Caucasian-associated ancestry cluster.

Notes on the study in general: In a later analysis, TCR beta V- and J-gene trimming showed a link to a missense DCLRE1C variant.

The clonotype originates from a woman aged 45-60 years in good health and CMV-seronegative. This chain uses TRBV28 with TRBJ1-1, with D possibly TRBD1 on 6 matching bases. The sample consisted of PBMCs. Written as DNA, the CDR3 is TGTGCCAGCAAGGGGGGGGGCTACATGAACACTGAAGCTTTCTTT. Translating gives CASKGGGYMNTEAFF.